The following is a TCR beta chain sequence with its context. Its antigen is not identified. TCRdb's copy holds only in-frame clones and misses some; the assay was immunoSEQ multiplex PCR. This table has roughly 1 million clones, under 80% appearing once. These data originate in a study of shared clonotypes between healthy human individuals. Study-level findings and limits: Though the depth was large, rarefaction showed that sorted-subset sequencing was incomplete. Against clonotypes common to all four donors, non-shared ones had lower generation probabilities.

V trimming: 1 base; J trimming: 7 bases; junction bases outside the gene matches: 9. Germline V gene lookup returns CDR1 ENHRY and CDR2 SYGVKD. The length of the CDR3 is 16 residues. The chain combines TRBV10-3 with TRBJ2-1, with TRBD2 identical over 8 bases. Sequenced: memory CD4+ T cells sorted from blood. Subset indicated: CD45RA-negative fraction. The TCR sequence derives from a man aged 18 to 29 in good health. The CDR3: CAISEFGLTGGNEQFF. CDR3 DNA sequence: TGTGCCATCAGTGAGTTTGGACTCACGGGGGGGAATGAGCAGTTCTTC.